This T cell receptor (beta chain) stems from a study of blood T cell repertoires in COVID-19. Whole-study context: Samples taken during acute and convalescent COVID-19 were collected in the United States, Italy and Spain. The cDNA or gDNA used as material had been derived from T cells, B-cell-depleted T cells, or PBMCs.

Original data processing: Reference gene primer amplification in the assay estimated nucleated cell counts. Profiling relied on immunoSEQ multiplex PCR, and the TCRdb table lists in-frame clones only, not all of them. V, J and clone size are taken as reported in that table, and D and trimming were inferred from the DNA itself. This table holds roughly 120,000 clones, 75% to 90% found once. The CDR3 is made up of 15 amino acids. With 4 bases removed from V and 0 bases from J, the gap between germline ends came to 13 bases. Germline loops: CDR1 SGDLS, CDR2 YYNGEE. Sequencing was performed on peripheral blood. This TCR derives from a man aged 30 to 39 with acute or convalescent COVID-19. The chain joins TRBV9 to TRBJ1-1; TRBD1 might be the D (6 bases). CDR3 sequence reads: CASSIRTDMNTEAFF. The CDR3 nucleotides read TGTGCCAGCAGCATACGGACAGATATGAACACTGAAGCTTTCTTT. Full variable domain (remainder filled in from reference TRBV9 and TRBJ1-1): DSGVTQTPKHLITATGQRVTLRCSPRSGDLSVYWYQQSLDQGLQFLIQYYNGEERAKGNILERFSAQQFPDLHSELNLSSLELGDSALYFCASSIRTDMNTEAFFGQGTRLTVV.